This entry lists 16 T cell receptor beta chains sequenced from one sample in a study of CD8 T cell repertoires and HIV-1 epitope variants. No antigen has been assigned to these receptors. Method: immunoSEQ multiplex PCR; TCRdb's copy keeps in-frame clones and lacks some. Of about 4,900 clones in the sample, 50% to 75% were seen once. The sequenced material came from cultured CD8+ T cells derived from PBMCs. The receptors derive from a male donor with HIV.

CDR3 residues: CASSLTDFDTEAFF. CDR3 nucleotides: TGTGCCAGCAGCCTAACAGATTTTGACACTGAAGCTTTCTTT. V gene TRBV7-6 combines with J gene TRBJ1-1; D is undetermined. CDR1 SGHVS and CDR2 FNYEAQ come from the germline V gene. The CDR3 contains 14 residues. The V end lost 5 bases, the J end lost 3 bases, and 13 bases lay between the germline ends.

This chain links TRBV6-5 with TRBJ1-2; a weak D match, TRBD1 (5 bases). Germline assignment: CDR1 MNHEY and CDR2 SVGAGI. This CDR3 contains 13 residues. Trimming shortened V by 2 bases and J by 8 bases, and 12 bases separated the two germline ends. This chain's CDR3 is CASSYGAGRGYTF. DNA for the CDR3: TGTGCCAGCAGTTACGGGGCAGGGCGAGGCTACACCTTC.

This clone was seen only a few times. This chain uses TRBV2 with TRBJ2-7, with a tentative D call TRBD2 (6 bases). The CDR3 length is 14 residues. The germline gives CDR1 SNHLY, CDR2 FYNNEI. V was trimmed by 3 bases and J by 0 bases, leaving 9 bases between them. CDR3 bases: TGTGCCAGCAGTGAGCGGGGATACTCCTACGAGCAGTACTTC. It yields the protein CASSERGYSYEQYF. The entire variable domain, with the rest obtained from reference TRBV2 and TRBJ2-7, is as follows: EPEVTQTPSHQVTQMGQEVILRCVPISNHLYFYWYRQILGQKVEFLVSFYNNEISEKSEIFDDQFSVERPDGSNFTLKIRSTKLEDSAMYFCASSERGYSYEQYFGPGTRLTVT.

In its sample, this clone was seen once. The chain joins TRBV4-2 to TRBJ2-2; the D is unclear. CDR1 LGHNA and CDR2 YNFKEQ come from the germline V gene. Trimming stripped 0 bases from V and 14 bases from J, with 10 bases between. The CDR3 contains 12 residues. CDR3 protein: CASSQDIQPLFF. The CDR3 DNA follows: TGTGCCAGCAGCCAAGATATACAGCCCCTGTTTTTT.

The chain links TRBV11-1 to TRBJ2-1, with a weak D call TRBD1 (6 bases). CDR1 SGHAT and CDR2 FQDESV come from the germline V gene (reference sequence). The V end was cut by 2 bases, the J end by 4 bases, with 15 bases between. The CDR3 runs to 16 residues. CDR3 bases: TGTGCCAGCAGCTTAATGCAGGGGATAGAGTACAATGAGCAGTTCTTC. It specifies CASSLMQGIEYNEQFF.

The V gene is TRBV19, the J gene TRBJ2-1; TRBD1 agrees at 8 bases. Germline V gene data show CDR1 as LNHDA and CDR2 as SQIVND (reference sequence). The trim removed 3 bases at V and 9 bases at J, leaving 4 bases unmatched. CDR3 size: 13 residues. CDR3 region: CASSISGGVEQFF. Here the CDR3 DNA reads TGTGCCAGTAGTATCTCAGGGGGCGTTGAGCAGTTCTTC.

This clone was counted between two and nine times. The chain carries TRBV28 and TRBJ1-5; the match to TRBD1 covers 9 bases. V lost 4 bases, J lost 4 bases, and 5 bases stayed unmatched. Germline V gene sequence: CDR1 MDHEN, CDR2 SYDVKM. The CDR3 is 15 amino acids. The CDR3, as DNA: TGTGCCAGCAGTTCGGGACAGGGCGTAAATCAGCCCCAGCATTTT. Encoded protein: CASSSGQGVNQPQHF.

The rearrangement uses TRBV25-1 and TRBJ2-7; 8 nucleotides agree with TRBD2. CDR3 size: 16 residues. The V gene end was trimmed by 2 bases and the J gene end by 0 bases; junction bases not matched to a gene: 6. The germline V gene encodes CDR1 MGHDK and CDR2 SYGVNS. The CDR3 DNA reads TGTGCCAGCAGTGAAAGCGAGCGGGAGATCTCCTACGAGCAGTACTTC. This codes for CASSESEREISYEQYF.

The chain carries TRBV2 and TRBJ2-1, with D possibly matching TRBD2 (6 bases). V was pared by 7 bases and J by 4 bases, with 11 bases between. CDR1 is SNHLY, CDR2 FYNNEI, per germline. The CDR3 loop spans 13 amino acids. CDR3 amino acids: CASTYGGYNEQFF. The CDR3 DNA reads as TGTGCCAGCACTTATGGGGGGTACAATGAGCAGTTCTTC.

The rearrangement links TRBV2 to TRBJ2-7; D tentatively reads TRBD1 or TRBD2 (5 bases each). Trimming removed 6 bases at V and 7 bases at J, with 16 bases between. Germline CDR1 reads SNHLY; CDR2 reads FYNNEI. The CDR3 totals 13 residues. As DNA, the CDR3 is TGTGCCAGCAGCGAGGGTGGGGGATTTGAGCAGTACTTC. Translated: CASSEGGGFEQYF.

There are a few counts of this clone. The genes are TRBV5-6 and TRBJ2-7, with D possibly being TRBD1 (6 bases). CDR1 is SGHDT, CDR2 YYEEEE, per germline. Trimming removed 4 bases from V and 4 bases from J, with 12 bases in between. This CDR3 is built from 13 residues. The CDR3 protein is CASSSDRSYEQYF. For the CDR3, the DNA is TGTGCCAGCAGCAGCGACAGGAGTTACGAGCAGTACTTC.

The chain joins TRBV28 to TRBJ2-7; D is ambiguous. CDR3 length: 15 residues. From germline, CDR1 is MDHEN and CDR2 SYDVKM. V dropped 8 bases and J dropped 0 bases, with 17 bases sitting between them. CDR3 coding DNA: TGTGCCAGCCTCCCCCTGGGTCCTACCTCCTACGAGCAGTACTTC. Protein product: CASLPLGPTSYEQYF.

The J gene is TRBJ2-7, the V gene TRBV2, with D perhaps matching TRBD1 (5 bases). The CDR3 contains 14 residues. Germline V lookup: CDR1 SNHLY, CDR2 FYNNEI. Deletions cut 6 bases from V and 2 bases from J, with 14 bases between. CDR3: CASRPQGLPYEQYF. The CDR3 nucleotides read TGTGCCAGCAGACCGCAGGGATTGCCCTACGAGCAGTACTTC.

This chain links TRBV5-1 with TRBJ2-5, with 9 bases aligning to TRBD1. This CDR3 comprises 15 residues. Trimming cost V 2 bases and J 4 bases; bases outside gene matches: 6. Germline-derived CDR1 and CDR2 are SGHRS and YFSETQ. Written as DNA, the CDR3 is TGCGCCAGCAGCTTCGGACAGGGGAGGGGAGAGACCCAGTACTTC. Translated: CASSFGQGRGETQYF.

This chain uses TRBV7-8 with TRBJ2-7; TRBD1 might be the D (5 bases). V was clipped by 5 bases and J by 3 bases, with 14 bases between them. Germline CDR1 SGHVS, CDR2 FQNEAQ. This CDR3 has 14 amino acids. The CDR3 spells CASSPQQGDYEQYF. For the CDR3, the DNA is TGTGCCAGCAGCCCCCAGCAGGGTGACTACGAGCAGTACTTC.

This chain uses TRBV7-9 with TRBJ2-1, with 7 bases aligning to TRBD2. This CDR3 contains 14 residues. Germline V lookup: CDR1 SEHNR, CDR2 FQNEAQ (reference sequence). V dropped 3 bases and J dropped 4; count of bases not matched to a gene: 3. This chain's CDR3 is CASSFAGEYNEQFF. The CDR3 DNA reads TGTGCCAGCAGCTTCGCGGGGGAGTACAATGAGCAGTTCTTC.